A selection of T cell receptor beta chains follows, all from one sample in a study of blood T cell repertoires in COVID-19. Clones were sequenced by immunoSEQ multiplex PCR, and TCRdb holds only the in-frame ones, with some missing. The top ten clones hold approximately 16% of a sample with about 34,000 clones, 75% to 80% of them seen once. The sequenced sample was peripheral blood. All receptors derive from a human donor in a cohort sampled during active COVID-19. Both conserved end residues are part of each CDR3. D genes are given only for firm matches. Clone size appears in some rows only: once, few, many, or a class for an expanded clone.

j_gene,d_gene,v_gene,abundance,CDR3aa,CDR3nt
TRBJ1-1,.,TRBV6-2/TRBV6-3,.,CASSLGHRMNTEAFF,TGTGCCAGCAGCCTTGGACACCGCATGAACACTGAAGCTTTCTTT
TRBJ2-1,.,TRBV2,few,CASSETRGANEQFF,TGTGCCAGCAGTGAAACCAGGGGGGCCAATGAGCAGTTCTTC
TRBJ2-7,.,TRBV19,.,CATQGPGSYEQYF,TGTGCCACTCAGGGTCCCGGCTCCTACGAGCAGTACTTC
TRBJ2-7,TRBD2,TRBV30,.,CAWSGTSGFYEQYF,TGTGCCTGGAGTGGGACTAGCGGATTCTACGAGCAGTACTTC
TRBJ2-7,TRBD1,TRBV2,.,CASSTTTGGYEQYF,TGTGCCAGCAGTACTACGACAGGGGGCTACGAGCAGTACTTC
TRBJ2-2,.,TRBV2,.,CASRIRDKNTGELFF,TGTGCCAGCCGAATCCGGGACAAGAACACCGGGGAGCTGTTTTTT
TRBJ1-5,.,TRBV30,.,CASRTGRVGPQHF,TGTGCTTCCCGAACAGGGAGGGTTGGGCCCCAGCATTTT
TRBJ1-3,.,TRBV14,.,CASSPYPSSGNTIYF,TGTGCCAGCAGCCCGTACCCGAGCTCTGGAAACACCATATATTTT
TRBJ1-5,.,TRBV30,few,CAWSVLNSNQPQHF,TGTGCCTGGAGTGTCCTAAATAGCAATCAGCCCCAGCATTTT
TRBJ2-1,TRBD2,TRBV29-1,.,CSTPGGGSYNEQFF,TGCAGCACTCCGGGGGGGGGCTCCTACAATGAGCAGTTCTTC
TRBJ1-3,.,TRBV7-6,once,CASSLRTAGSGNTIYF,TGTGCCAGCAGCTTACGGACAGCCGGCTCTGGAAACACCATATATTTT
TRBJ2-5,.,TRBV21-1,.,CASSKAFGRHQGQLQETQYF,TGTGCCAGCAGCAAAGCCTTCGGCCGCCATCAGGGCCAGCTACAAGAGACCCAGTACTTC
TRBJ2-7,.,TRBV28,.,CASSPTSSYEQYF,TGTGCCAGCAGCCCGACTAGTTCCTACGAGCAGTACTTC
TRBJ2-1,TRBD2,TRBV3-1/TRBV3-2,.,CASSDDRTSTEQFF,TGTGCCAGCAGCGACGATCGGACTAGCACTGAGCAGTTCTTC
TRBJ2-2,.,TRBV5-4,.,CASSLTGLEELFF,TGTGCCAGCAGCTTGACCGGACTCGAGGAGCTGTTTTTT
TRBJ2-1,TRBD1,TRBV27,.,CASWRQGTYNEQFF,TGTGCCAGCTGGCGACAGGGTACCTACAATGAGCAGTTCTTC
TRBJ2-7,TRBD1,TRBV5-4,.,CASSPRTGGYEQYF,TGTGCCAGCAGCCCCCGGACAGGGGGCTACGAGCAGTACTTC